A selection of T cell receptor beta chains follows, all from one sample in a study of T-cell reconstitution after alpha-beta-depleted transplantation in children. In TCRdb, the PCR reads were re-called with MiXCR into one record per CDR3 protein. Here the sample spans about 110,000 distinct CDR3 sequences, about 6.4% being singletons. The specimen was PBMCs, mostly from graft donor cells, collected 360 days after TCRalphabeta/CD19-depleted stem cell transplant. These receptors originate from a male patient between 2 and 10 years old who had a stem cell transplant for acute lymphoblastic leukemia, so the T cells may come from the graft donor. Each CDR3 is given with its conserved first and last residue. Fields, in order: V gene, J gene, clone size, D gene, CDR3 protein, CDR3 DNA. D genes are given only for firm matches. Size tells how often a clone was seen (once, few, many) or the class of an expanded clone, and some rows leave it out.

V: TRBV5-1
J: TRBJ2-1
size: many
D: .
CDR3: CASSPSYLEQFF
DNA: TGCGCCAGCAGCCCCAGCTACCTTGAGCAGTTCTTC

V: TRBV7-6
J: TRBJ2-1
size: .
D: TRBD2
CDR3: CASSPGSGGYWGYNEQFF
DNA: TGTGCCAGCAGCCCGGGTAGCGGGGGCTACTGGGGCTACAATGAGCAGTTCTTC

V: TRBV7-9
J: TRBJ2-1
size: many
D: .
CDR3: CATKGRDYEQFF
DNA: TGTGCCACCAAGGGGCGGGACTATGAGCAGTTCTTC

V: TRBV27
J: TRBJ2-3
size: few
D: .
CDR3: CASSLGIGTQYF
DNA: TGTGCCAGCAGTTTAGGGATTGGTACGCAGTATTTT

V: TRBV4-3
J: TRBJ2-7
size: many
D: TRBD2
CDR3: CASSQVQLAESSYEQYF
DNA: TGCGCCAGCAGCCAAGTCCAACTAGCGGAAAGCTCCTACGAGCAGTACTTC

V: TRBV7-9
J: TRBJ2-1
size: many
D: TRBD2
CDR3: CASSFPGGEEQFF
DNA: TGTGCCAGCAGCTTTCCTGGGGGGGAAGAGCAGTTCTTC

V: TRBV5-1
J: TRBJ2-3
size: many
D: TRBD1
CDR3: CASSMTGQSTDTQYF
DNA: TGCGCCAGCAGCATGACAGGGCAGAGCACAGATACGCAGTATTTT

V: TRBV5-1
J: TRBJ2-3
size: many
D: .
CDR3: CASSLLDEGTQYF
DNA: TGCGCCAGCAGCTTACTAGACGAGGGTACGCAGTATTTT

V: TRBV5-1
J: TRBJ2-7
size: .
D: .
CDR3: CASSSSVHEQYF
DNA: TGCGCCAGCAGTTCCTCGGTCCACGAGCAGTACTTC

V: TRBV11-2
J: TRBJ1-1
size: many
D: TRBD1
CDR3: CASRFPGTVNTEAFF
DNA: TGTGCCAGCAGGTTTCCCGGGACAGTGAACACTGAAGCTTTCTTT

V: TRBV7-9
J: TRBJ2-5
size: few
D: .
CDR3: CASSNRWETQYF
DNA: TGTGCCAGCAGCAACAGGTGGGAGACCCAGTACTTC

V: TRBV4-2
J: TRBJ1-6
size: many
D: .
CDR3: CASSQGEGKGSPLHF
DNA: TGTGCCAGCAGCCAAGGTGAAGGGAAAGGTTCACCCCTCCACTTT

V: TRBV19
J: TRBJ1-1
size: few
D: TRBD1
CDR3: CASSIDRATEAFF
DNA: TGTGCCAGTAGTATCGACAGGGCTACCGAAGCTTTCTTT

V: TRBV9
J: TRBJ2-7
size: many
D: .
CDR3: CASSASGGPSYEQYF
DNA: TGTGCCAGCAGCGCCTCTGGCGGGCCCAGCTACGAGCAGTACTTC

V: TRBV4-3
J: TRBJ2-7
size: many
D: .
CDR3: CASSPDQYGGFGEQYF
DNA: TGCGCCAGCAGCCCCGATCAGTACGGGGGCTTCGGAGAGCAGTACTTC

V: TRBV5-4
J: TRBJ2-7
size: .
D: TRBD2
CDR3: CASRAGLANEQYF
DNA: TGTGCCAGCAGGGCGGGACTAGCGAACGAGCAGTACTTC

V: TRBV7-2
J: TRBJ2-3
size: many
D: TRBD1
CDR3: CASSLSDRGYGTQYF
DNA: TGTGCCAGCAGCTTATCGGACAGGGGGTATGGTACGCAGTATTTT

V: TRBV27
J: TRBJ2-7
size: .
D: .
CDR3: CASRGGLSDEQYF
DNA: TGTGCCAGCCGCGGGGGCCTTTCAGACGAGCAGTACTTC

V: TRBV27
J: TRBJ2-5
size: many
D: .
CDR3: CASGQETQYF
DNA: TGTGCCAGCGGCCAAGAGACCCAGTACTTC

V: TRBV5-6
J: TRBJ1-5
size: many
D: .
CDR3: CAAQGSNQPQHF
DNA: TGTGCCGCACAGGGTAGCAATCAGCCCCAGCATTTT

V: TRBV28
J: TRBJ2-5
size: many
D: .
CDR3: CASSALAELEETQYF
DNA: TGTGCCAGCAGTGCCTTAGCGGAGCTGGAGGAGACCCAGTACTTC

V: TRBV27
J: TRBJ2-3
size: many
D: TRBD1
CDR3: CASSVRDRYTDTQYF
DNA: TGTGCCAGCAGTGTACGGGACAGATACACAGATACGCAGTATTTT

V: TRBV9
J: TRBJ1-5
size: few
D: .
CDR3: CASSPFDSNNQPQHF
DNA: TGTGCCAGCAGCCCATTCGACAGTAACAATCAGCCCCAGCATTTT

V: TRBV28
J: TRBJ2-7
size: .
D: .
CDR3: CASSLVQSLVRTYEQYF
DNA: TGTGCCAGCAGTTTAGTACAATCGTTAGTCCGGACCTACGAGCAGTACTTC

V: TRBV6-2/TRBV6-3
J: TRBJ2-7
size: few
D: .
CDR3: CASSQGFTAEQYF
DNA: TGTGCCAGCAGTCAGGGGTTTACTGCCGAGCAGTACTTC

V: TRBV19
J: TRBJ1-5
size: .
D: .
CDR3: CASNSGLGSQPQHF
DNA: TGTGCCAGTAATTCGGGGTTGGGTAGCCAGCCCCAGCATTTT

V: TRBV24-1
J: TRBJ1-5
size: few
D: .
CDR3: CATSPGGGRRQPQHF
DNA: TGTGCCACCAGCCCAGGTGGGGGGCGCAGGCAGCCCCAGCATTTT

V: TRBV6-2/TRBV6-3
J: TRBJ2-7
size: many
D: .
CDR3: CASSYSRTYEQYF
DNA: TGTGCCAGCAGTTACTCAAGGACCTACGAGCAGTACTTC

V: TRBV7-9
J: TRBJ2-7
size: many
D: TRBD1
CDR3: CASRIDTGQVYEQYF
DNA: TGTGCCAGCAGGATAGACACGGGACAGGTTTACGAGCAGTACTTC

V: TRBV6-2/TRBV6-3
J: TRBJ1-2
size: few
D: .
CDR3: CASKVLRTDNYGYTF
DNA: TGTGCCAGCAAAGTTTTACGGACGGATAACTATGGCTACACCTTC

V: TRBV20-1
J: TRBJ2-7
size: many
D: TRBD1
CDR3: CSAGDLGTAYEQYF
DNA: TGCAGTGCTGGGGACCTGGGGACAGCCTACGAGCAGTACTTC

V: TRBV6-5
J: TRBJ2-3
size: many
D: TRBD2
CDR3: CASSYYSGGVDTQYF
DNA: TGTGCCAGCAGTTATTATAGCGGGGGGGTAGATACGCAGTATTTT

V: TRBV28
J: TRBJ2-7
size: few
D: .
CDR3: CASSSGGVMAWRDF
DNA: TGTGCCAGCAGCTCGGGTGGAGTAATGGCCTGGCGTGACTTC

V: TRBV4-3
J: TRBJ2-1
size: many
D: TRBD2
CDR3: CASSQGLAGANEQFF
DNA: TGCGCCAGCAGCCAAGGACTAGCGGGAGCCAATGAGCAGTTCTTC

V: TRBV7-8
J: TRBJ2-5
size: many
D: .
CDR3: CASSSVTDQETQYF
DNA: TGTGCCAGCAGCTCCGTAACTGACCAAGAGACCCAGTACTTC

V: TRBV3-1
J: TRBJ2-7
size: .
D: TRBD1
CDR3: CASSQLRGGYYEQYF
DNA: TGTGCCAGCAGCCAACTCCGAGGGGGCTACTACGAGCAGTACTTC

V: TRBV5-1
J: TRBJ2-2
size: many
D: TRBD1
CDR3: CASLQGVNTGELFF
DNA: TGCGCCAGCTTACAGGGGGTTAACACCGGGGAGCTGTTTTTT

V: TRBV21-1
J: TRBJ1-1
size: many
D: .
CDR3: CASSWWVLNTEAFF
DNA: TGTGCCAGCAGCTGGTGGGTCTTGAACACTGAAGCTTTCTTT

V: TRBV7-7
J: TRBJ2-1
size: many
D: .
CDR3: CASSPTSSGEQFF
DNA: TGTGCTAGCAGCCCCACTAGCAGCGGTGAGCAGTTCTTC

V: TRBV20-1
J: TRBJ1-2
size: many
D: .
CDR3: CSARPVRGTHYGYTF
DNA: TGCAGTGCTAGACCCGTCCGGGGAACCCACTATGGCTACACCTTC

V: TRBV7-9
J: TRBJ1-4
size: few
D: .
CDR3: CASSHPGQKTNEKLFF
DNA: TGTGCCAGCAGCCACCCCGGACAGAAGACTAATGAAAAACTGTTTTTT

V: TRBV20-1
J: TRBJ2-5
size: many
D: .
CDR3: CSASWSSWETQYF
DNA: TGCAGTGCTAGTTGGTCCAGCTGGGAGACCCAGTACTTC

V: TRBV7-9
J: TRBJ2-2
size: .
D: .
CDR3: CASPPTEDTGELFF
DNA: TGTGCCAGCCCCCCAACAGAGGACACCGGGGAGCTGTTTTTT

V: TRBV30
J: TRBJ1-1
size: .
D: .
CDR3: CAWSVRAAEAFF
DNA: TGTGCCTGGAGCGTCAGGGCGGCTGAAGCTTTCTTT

V: TRBV10-3
J: TRBJ2-1
size: many
D: .
CDR3: CAISESPSAGKRQNEQFF
DNA: TGTGCCATCAGTGAGTCCCCGTCGGCAGGGAAGAGGCAAAATGAGCAGTTCTTC

V: TRBV12-3/TRBV12-4
J: TRBJ2-5
size: many
D: .
CDR3: CASSLWRGGKETQYF
DNA: TGTGCCAGCAGTTTATGGAGGGGGGGGAAAGAGACCCAGTACTTC

V: TRBV28
J: TRBJ1-4
size: .
D: TRBD1
CDR3: CASSFSDRALQGALNEKLFF
DNA: TGTGCCAGCAGTTTCTCCGACAGGGCCCTTCAGGGGGCCCTTAATGAAAAACTGTTTTTT

V: TRBV7-3
J: TRBJ1-6
size: many
D: TRBD1
CDR3: CFGWDRDYSPLHF
DNA: TGCTTCGGTTGGGACAGGGACTATTCACCCCTCCACTTT

V: TRBV3-1
J: TRBJ2-1
size: many
D: .
CDR3: CASSPENQRYNEQFF
DNA: TGTGCCAGCAGCCCCGAGAATCAACGCTACAATGAGCAGTTCTTC

V: TRBV5-8
J: TRBJ2-7
size: .
D: .
CDR3: CASSSWTVSYEQYF
DNA: TGTGCCAGCAGCTCCTGGACAGTCTCCTACGAGCAGTACTTC

V: TRBV7-2
J: TRBJ2-7
size: many
D: .
CDR3: CASSPFEGTPYEQYF
DNA: TGTGCCAGCAGCCCTTTCGAGGGAACTCCTTACGAGCAGTACTTC

V: TRBV20-1
J: TRBJ2-1
size: many
D: TRBD2
CDR3: CSARGGLGANNEQFF
DNA: TGCAGTGCTAGGGGGGGACTAGGGGCCAACAATGAGCAGTTCTTC

V: TRBV9
J: TRBJ2-7
size: .
D: TRBD2
CDR3: CASSPVAGGDEQYF
DNA: TGTGCCAGCAGCCCGGTAGCGGGAGGGGACGAGCAGTACTTC

V: TRBV10-3
J: TRBJ2-7
size: many
D: .
CDR3: CAISDGHLERYF
DNA: TGTGCCATCAGTGACGGACATTTAGAACGGTACTTC

V: TRBV9
J: TRBJ2-3
size: .
D: .
CDR3: CASSVDPRGGTDTQYF
DNA: TGTGCCAGCAGCGTAGATCCAAGGGGGGGCACAGATACGCAGTATTTT